The 17 T cell receptor beta chains below come from one sample, sequenced in a study of blood T cell repertoires in COVID-19. Data came from immunoSEQ multiplex PCR; TCRdb stores just in-frame clones and leaves some out. The table lists roughly 270,000 clones, approximately 81% of them singletons, with about 2.7% in the top ten. Sample: PBMCs or T cells enriched from blood (not recorded which). Source of these receptors: a woman aged 50 to 60 who had recovered from COVID-19.

Of note for this clone: The sample holds other DNA sequences that translate to the same CDR3. J is TRBJ1-4 and V is TRBV30; D perhaps matches TRBD1 (6 bases). Germline lookup yields CDR1 GTSNPN and CDR2 SVGIG (reference sequence). Trimming removed 0 bases from V and 8 bases from J, with 13 bases in between. CDR3 size: 14 residues. Here the CDR3 DNA reads TGTGCCTGGAGTGTACGAGGGGGTAACGAAAAACTGTTTTTT. Encoded protein: CAWSVRGGNEKLFF.

This clone was found once. The chain is built from TRBV11-3 and TRBJ1-1, with 8 bases fitting TRBD1. Germline loops: CDR1 SGHNT, CDR2 YENEEA. There are 16 residues in the CDR3. V was clipped by 4 bases and J by 0 bases; unmatched bases: 7. The CDR3, as DNA: TGTGCCAGCAGCTCGGCCGGGACAGGAATGAACACTGAAGCTTTCTTT. Protein: CASSSAGTGMNTEAFF.

In its sample, this clone was seen a few times. The rearrangement uses TRBV30 and TRBJ1-1; no firm D call. Germline CDR1 GTSNPN, CDR2 SVGIG (reference sequence). V was cut by 0 bases and J by 10 bases, with 12 bases left in between. This CDR3 contains 12 residues. For the CDR3, the DNA is TGTGCCTGGAGTGTACTCGAAGGGAGAGCTTTCTTT. Encoded protein: CAWSVLEGRAFF. Combining the CDR3 with reference TRBV30 and TRBJ1-1 gives the whole variable domain SQTIHQWPATLVQPVGSPLSLECTVEGTSNPNLYWYRQAAGRGLQLLFYSVGIGQISSEVPQNLSASRPQDRQFILSSKKLLLSDSGFYLCAWSVLEGRAFFGQGTRLTVV.

This clone showed up just a few times. The chain joins TRBV29-1 to TRBJ2-7; TRBD2 aligns across 7 bases. This CDR3 has 17 amino acids. The germline CDR1 and CDR2 sequences are SQVTM and ANQGSEA. The V gene end was trimmed by 5 bases and the J gene end by 1 base; junction bases not matched to a gene: 17. CDR3 sequence reads: CSVIWTASGGSSYEQYF. CDR3 nucleotide sequence: TGCAGCGTTATTTGGACTGCCTCGGGAGGTTCATCCTACGAGCAGTACTTC.

The gene calls are TRBV3-1 (or the pseudogene TRBV3-2) and TRBJ2-5; 10 bases line up with TRBD1. This CDR3 is 15 amino acids long. After removal of 3 bases from V and 4 bases from J, the junction contained 5 bases not matched to a gene. CDR1 is LGHDT, CDR2 YNNKEL, per germline (reference sequence). The CDR3 sequence is CASSHRRQGAETQYF. CDR3 nucleotide sequence: TGTGCCAGCAGCCATCGTAGACAGGGGGCAGAGACCCAGTACTTC.

This clone was recorded only once. This sequence joins TRBV25-1 and TRBJ2-3; 8 bases match TRBD2. The CDR3 is made up of 16 amino acids. The trim removed 2 bases at V and 3 bases at J, leaving 7 bases unmatched. Germline V gives CDR1 MGHDK, CDR2 SYGVNS. CDR3 DNA: TGTGCCAGCAGTGAAAACGTCCTAGCGGGTACAGATACGCAGTATTTT. Protein sequence: CASSENVLAGTDTQYF.

The sample holds a few counts of this clone. The chain has TRBV12-3 or TRBV12-4 and TRBJ1-4; possibly TRBD1 for D (5 bases). The CDR3 extends over 13 amino acids. Trimming removed 3 bases at V and 5 bases at J, with 7 bases between. Here the CDR3 DNA reads TGTGCCAGCAGTTTCAGGGAAAATGAAAAACTGTTTTTT. Amino acids: CASSFRENEKLFF.

This clone was observed a single time. This chain links TRBV6-6 with TRBJ2-7, with D unclear. Germline V gives CDR1 MNHNY, CDR2 SVGAGI (reference sequence). This CDR3 comprises 11 residues. V was shortened by 5 bases and J by 4 bases, with 6 bases between the two germline ends. CDR3 amino acids: CASSNQYEQYF. The DNA of the CDR3 is TGTGCCAGCAGTAATCAATACGAGCAGTACTTC.

The rearrangement joins TRBV7-9 to TRBJ1-2, with D possibly TRBD1 on 5 matching bases. V was clipped by 5 bases and J by 4 bases, with 17 bases between them. Germline V gene lookup returns CDR1 SEHNR and CDR2 FQNEAQ (reference sequence). This CDR3 contains 15 residues. The CDR3 sequence: CASSPTVQGSYGYTF. In DNA form, the CDR3 reads TGTGCCAGCAGCCCGACGGTTCAGGGTAGCTATGGCTACACCTTC.

The chain joins TRBV24-1 to TRBJ2-1, with D possibly being TRBD1 (5 bases). V lost 6 bases to trimming and J lost 4 bases, with 6 bases between them. CDR1 and CDR2 (germline): KGHDR, SFDVKD. There are 12 residues in the CDR3. DNA for the CDR3: TGTGCCACCAGTAAGGGGTACAATGAGCAGTTCTTC. This codes for CATSKGYNEQFF.

The chain uses TRBV10-3 and TRBJ2-7, with D possibly being TRBD1 (6 bases). The CDR3 runs 13 residues. With 6 bases removed from V and 5 bases from J, the gap between germline ends came to 14 bases. The germline CDR1 and CDR2 sequences are ENHRY and SYGVKD. The chain's CDR3 is CAIRTDSAHEQYF. CDR3 bases: TGTGCCATCAGGACGGACAGTGCCCACGAGCAGTACTTC.

V gene TRBV15 combines with J gene TRBJ2-5; 8 bases agree with TRBD1. The germline gives CDR1 LNHNV, CDR2 YYDKDF (reference sequence). V lost 8 bases to trimming and J lost 3 bases; unmatched junction nucleotides: 2. CDR3 length equals 12 residues. The CDR3 sequence: CATEGQEETQYF. The DNA of the CDR3 is TGTGCCACCGAGGGACAGGAAGAGACCCAGTACTTC.

The chain uses TRBV5-1 and TRBJ2-2, with 9 bases fitting TRBD1. Trimming took 2 bases from V and 4 from J; bases not matched to a gene: 12. This CDR3 region has 18 residues. Germline V gene data show CDR1 as SGHRS and CDR2 as YFSETQ. CDR3 DNA sequence: TGCGCCAGCAGCTTCTTTTTTTCGGGGACAGGGATCACCGGGGAGCTGTTTTTT. This translates into CASSFFFSGTGITGELFF.

This chain connects TRBV5-1 to TRBJ1-2; 8 bases align to TRBD1. Germline V gene lookup returns CDR1 SGHRS and CDR2 YFSETQ. This CDR3 spans 14 amino acids. J was trimmed by 3 bases and V by 5 bases; bases with no gene match: 6. The CDR3 DNA reads TGCGCCAGCAGAGTGCAGGGGGCGGACTATGGCTACACCTTC. Translated, it gives CASRVQGADYGYTF.

This clone was seen more than once but under ten times. The J gene is TRBJ1-3, the V gene TRBV12-3 or TRBV12-4; D call uncertain. The CDR3 sequence is 13 residues long. V was trimmed by 4 bases and J by 4 bases, leaving 8 bases between them. The CDR3 DNA reads as TGTGCCAGCAGTTCTACGGGGGGAAACACCATATATTTT. Translating it yields CASSSTGGNTIYF.

The genes are TRBV3-1 (or the pseudogene TRBV3-2) and TRBJ1-2; no reliable D call. Trimming took off 0 bases at V and 6 bases at J, with 14 bases between the two ends. Germline CDR1 and CDR2: LGHDT and YNNKEL (reference sequence). CDR3 size: 15 residues. The CDR3 coding sequence is TGTGCCAGCAGCCAAGATCTTGTCAGGCGAAATGGCTACACCTTC. It specifies CASSQDLVRRNGYTF.

Regarding this clone: Compared with germline, one end of the junction differs, possibly owing to a read error. The chain has TRBV7-2 and TRBJ1-2; D might be TRBD1 (5 bases). In germline, CDR1 is SGHTA, CDR2 FQGNSA. This CDR3 region has 13 residues. The CDR3 DNA reads TGTGCCAGCAGCTTAGATCCAGGGTGGACCCTAGTCTTC. Its translation is CASSLDPGWTLVF.